These 12 T cell receptor beta chains came from one sample sequenced in a study of T cells in Graves' hyperthyroidism and ophthalmopathy. RNA transcripts provided the source from which TCR beta CDR3 regions were amplified. An initial round of RT-PCR targeting the TCR CDR3 relied on the HTBI primer set. TCRdb fed the multiplex PCR reads into MiXCR, producing one record per CDR3 protein. The top ten clones hold 12% of a sample with 500,000 to 650,000 distinct CDR3 sequences, roughly 15% of them seen once. Sequencing input: blood. These receptor sequences come from a woman between 50 and 59 years old with Graves' ophthalmopathy.

This clonotype was seen at least ten times. The chain carries TRBV3-1 and TRBJ2-1; 7 nucleotides agree with TRBD2. Germline lookup yields CDR1 LGHDT and CDR2 YNNKEL (reference sequence). J lost 5 bases, V lost 6 bases, and 4 bases had no gene match. The CDR3 contains 13 residues. In nucleotides, the CDR3 is TGTGCCAGCAGAGCGGCGGGGGACAATGAGCAGTTCTTC. Its protein is CASRAAGDNEQFF.

This rearrangement joins TRBV6-5 to TRBJ2-1; tentative D call: TRBD1 (7 bases). Trimming took 2 bases from V and 0 from J, leaving 20 bases between them. From germline, CDR1 is MNHEY and CDR2 SVGAGI. The CDR3 length is 19 residues. CDR3 coding DNA: TGTGCCAGCAGTTACGCAACCAGGGGGAGGTTCTCCTCCTACAATGAGCAGTTCTTC. As protein: CASSYATRGRFSSYNEQFF.

This clonotype showed up many times. The V call is TRBV12-3 or TRBV12-4, the J call TRBJ1-1; weak D call: TRBD1 (6 bases). This CDR3 region has 14 residues. Deletions cut 6 bases from V and 0 bases from J, with 11 bases between. The CDR3 region is CASSSGDLNTEAFF. In DNA form, the CDR3 reads TGTGCCAGCAGCTCAGGGGACCTGAACACTGAAGCTTTCTTT.

This clonotype was recorded a few times. Germline is not matched at one junction end, which may reflect a read error. The chain employs TRBV11-2 and TRBJ2-7; 7 bases line up with TRBD1. The CDR3 is made up of 14 amino acids. Germline CDR1 is SGHAT and CDR2 is FQNNGV. The DNA for the CDR3 is TGTGCCAGCAGCATAGACAGGGAACTCTACGAGCAGTACTTC. It yields the protein CASSIDRELYEQYF.

This clonotype was counted between two and nine times. The chain recombines TRBV2 with TRBJ2-7; 8 nucleotides match TRBD1. V gave up 6 bases and J gave up 3 bases; unmatched junction bases: 10. Germline CDR1 reads SNHLY; CDR2 reads FYNNEI. The CDR3 consists of 15 residues. The CDR3: CASSPGQGSLYEQYF. CDR3 coding DNA: TGTGCCAGCAGCCCCGGACAGGGTTCGCTCTACGAGCAGTACTTC. Full variable domain (missing parts from reference TRBV2 and TRBJ2-7): EPEVTQTPSHQVTQMGQEVILRCVPISNHLYFYWYRQILGQKVEFLVSFYNNEISEKSEIFDDQFSVERPDGSNFTLKIRSTKLEDSAMYFCASSPGQGSLYEQYFGPGTRLTVT.

V gene TRBV5-1 combines with J gene TRBJ1-3, with 8 bases identical to TRBD1. The CDR3 totals 17 residues. Germline V gives CDR1 SGHRS, CDR2 YFSETQ. Trimming took 3 bases from V and 0 from J; bases not matched to a gene: 8. The CDR3 spells CASSSGQGGISGNTIYF. The CDR3 nucleotides read TGCGCCAGCAGCTCTGGACAGGGTGGTATCTCTGGAAACACCATATATTTT.

There are a few counts of this clonotype. The chain employs TRBV28 and TRBJ1-5, with a tentative D call TRBD1 (6 bases). This CDR3 contains 14 residues. Germline lookup yields CDR1 MDHEN and CDR2 SYDVKM. Trimming pared 4 bases from V and 2 bases from J, leaving 9 bases between. CDR3 residues: CASSSGAGNQPQHF. CDR3 nucleotides: TGTGCCAGCAGTTCGGGGGCGGGCAATCAGCCCCAGCATTTT.

For this clonotype: Lacking the conserved final phenylalanine or tryptophan, this CDR3 likely reflects a read error. As DNA, the CDR3 is TGTGCCAGCAGCCCGGGACTAGCGCTCCAAGAGACCCAGTACTCC. It yields the protein CASSPGLALQETQYS. V and J are TRBV7-3 and TRBJ2-5, with TRBD2 matching over 10 bases. V trimming: 5 bases; J trimming: 1 base; junction bases outside the gene matches: 4. CDR1 and CDR2 (germline): SGHTA, FQGTGA. This CDR3 spans 15 amino acids.

This clonotype has a count of ten or more. CDR3 coding DNA: TGTGCCAGCAGCTTGGCCAAGGTCACAGATACGCAGTATTTT. This codes for CASSLAKVTDTQYF. The J gene is TRBJ2-3, the V gene TRBV5-8, with D unresolved. Trimming shortened V by 0 bases and J by 2 bases, and 7 bases separated the two germline ends. Germline assignment: CDR1 SGHTS and CDR2 YDEGEE. CDR3 size: 14 residues.

This chain's CDR3 is CSARIQETYEQYF. The CDR3 DNA reads as TGCAGTGCTAGAATACAGGAGACCTACGAGCAGTACTTC. This sequence joins TRBV20-1 and TRBJ2-7; TRBD1 might be the D (5 bases). Germline V gene sequence: CDR1 DFQATT, CDR2 SNEGSKA (reference sequence). V lost 2 bases and J lost 2, with 10 bases in between. The CDR3 contains 13 residues.

A word on this clonotype: Possible read error: a much larger clone is one base away. V usage is TRBV4-3 and J usage is TRBJ1-1; 9 bases are a match to TRBD1. The CDR3 contains 12 residues. Germline assignment: CDR1 LGHNA and CDR2 YSLEER. This CDR3 reads CASSQRTGAALF. The CDR3 bases are TGCGCCAGCAGCCAACGGACAGGGGCCGCTCTCTTT.

In its sample, this clonotype was seen many times. This chain connects TRBV28 to TRBJ1-6; 8 bases are a match to TRBD1. Germline values: CDR1 MDHEN, CDR2 SYDVKM. V shed 5 bases and J 0 bases; nucleotides not matched to a gene: 12. This CDR3 has 19 amino acids. The CDR3 bases are TGTGCCAGCAGTCTCACCTGGACAGGGTGGGACTCCTATAATTCACCCCTCCACTTT. It specifies CASSLTWTGWDSYNSPLHF.